What follows are 13 T cell receptor beta chains derived from one specimen sequenced in a study of early T cells in non-severe SARS-CoV-2 infection. TCRdb processed the 5' RACE reads anew with MiXCR; each CDR3 protein has one entry. Here the sample spans about 29,000 distinct CDR3 sequences, 5.4% being singletons. Sequences were obtained from whole blood. All receptors come from an adult who was a healthcare worker with PCR-confirmed SARS-CoV-2 infection or an uninfected control (not recorded which).

V gene TRBV5-6 combines with J gene TRBJ2-3; no reliable D call. This CDR3 spans 11 amino acids. Germline V CDR1 and CDR2: SGHDT, YYEEEE. Trimming removed 0 bases at V and 6 bases at J, with 2 bases between. In DNA form, the CDR3 reads TGTGCCAGCAGCTTGGATGATACGCAGTATTTT. This translates into CASSLDDTQYF.

This clonotype was seen at least ten times. In DNA, the CDR3 is TGTGCCAGCAGTTCAGGAAGGTCCAGGGAGACCCAGTACTTC. Protein product: CASSSGRSRETQYF. The rearrangement joins TRBV12-3 or TRBV12-4 to TRBJ2-5; the D is unclear. The CDR3 loop spans 14 amino acids. Trimming took 4 bases from V and 5 from J, leaving 14 bases between them.

In its sample, this clonotype was seen many times. This chain joins TRBV5-1 and TRBJ2-7; 8 bases fit TRBD1. Germline CDR1 SGHRS, CDR2 YFSETQ. Trimming removed 1 base from V and 7 bases from J; junction bases left unmatched: 7. The CDR3 has 14 residues. The CDR3 loop is CASSLPGQGVEQYF. CDR3 nucleotides: TGCGCCAGCAGCTTGCCCGGACAGGGAGTGGAGCAGTACTTC.

As to this clonotype: A much more abundant neighbour one base away suggests this may be a read error. This chain uses TRBV20-1 with TRBJ2-1, with D possibly called TRBD1 or TRBD2 (6 bases each). The CDR3 totals 15 residues. Per the germline V gene, CDR1 is DFQATT and CDR2 is SNEGSKA (reference sequence). Trimming took off 4 bases at V and 6 bases at J, with 19 bases between the two ends. The CDR3: CSATPRGDSANEQFF. In nucleotides, the CDR3 is TGCAGTGCTACCCCGAGGGGGGACTCAGCCAATGAGCAGTTCTTC.

This clonotype was recorded at least ten times. This rearrangement joins TRBV18 to TRBJ1-3; D is unclear. The CDR3 runs to 14 residues. V was pared by 2 bases and J by 0 bases, with 5 bases between. Germline CDR1 is KGHSH and CDR2 is LQKENI. The CDR3 nucleotides read TGTGCCAGCTCACCAGGGAGCTCTGGAAACACCATATATTTT. Its protein product is CASSPGSSGNTIYF.

With respect to this clonotype: A much more abundant neighbour one base away suggests this may be a read error. V usage is TRBV7-2 and J usage is TRBJ2-6; D unresolved. This CDR3 has 13 amino acids. From germline, CDR1 is SGHTA and CDR2 FQGNSA. V lost 2 bases and J lost 4, with 3 bases in between. The DNA for the CDR3 is TGTGCCAGCAGCTTAATCGGGGCCAACGTCCTGACTTTC. This codes for CASSLIGANVLTF.

This clonotype was seen more than once but under ten times. The chain has TRBV11-2 and TRBJ2-4; 8 nucleotides agree with TRBD2. Germline-derived CDR1 and CDR2 are SGHAT and FQNNGV. V shed 5 bases, J shed 2 bases, and the junction held 14 bases outside the gene matches. The CDR3 totals 18 residues. CDR3 in DNA: TGTGCCAGCAGCCCCCTGAACGGGGGGGCCGGGTCCAAAAACATTCAGTACTTC. Translation gives CASSPLNGGAGSKNIQYF.

The V gene is TRBV14, the J gene TRBJ2-7; 10 bases match TRBD1. Germline CDR1 reads SGHDN; CDR2 reads FVKESK. This CDR3 region has 15 residues. Trimming cost V 6 bases and J 3 bases; bases outside gene matches: 8. Written as DNA, the CDR3 is TGTGCCAGCAGTCCTGGCTGGACAGGGGGCTACGAGCAGTACTTC. It is translated as CASSPGWTGGYEQYF.

In its sample, this clonotype was seen a few times. The CDR3 region is CASTPGQGANQPQHF. The CDR3 DNA sequence: TGTGCCAGTACCCCCGGACAGGGTGCCAATCAGCCCCAGCATTTT. This chain uses TRBV19 with TRBJ1-5, with 8 bases matching TRBD1. Unmatched junction bases numbered 8, after V lost 7 bases and J lost 3 bases. The CDR3 is 15 residues long. Germline lookup yields CDR1 LNHDA and CDR2 SQIVND (reference sequence).

This clonotype turned up a few times. The chain couples TRBV7-9 to TRBJ2-7; 12 nucleotides agree with TRBD2. V trimming: 4 bases; J trimming: 5 bases; junction bases outside the gene matches: 3. The CDR3 totals 14 residues. Germline V gives CDR1 SEHNR, CDR2 FQNEAQ (reference sequence). CDR3 residues: CASSSSGRAHEQYF. In DNA form, the CDR3 reads TGTGCCAGCAGCTCTAGCGGGAGGGCCCACGAGCAGTACTTC.

This clonotype was picked up many times. The V call is TRBV20-1, the J call TRBJ2-1, with 9 bases identical to TRBD2. Trimming took 3 bases from V and 7 from J; bases not matched to a gene: 16. Germline V gives CDR1 DFQATT, CDR2 SNEGSKA (reference sequence). The CDR3 extends over 17 amino acids. The CDR3 sequence is CSASSPGTSLNGNEQFF. The CDR3 nucleotides are TGCAGTGCTAGCAGTCCCGGGACTAGCCTCAATGGAAATGAGCAGTTCTTC.

This clonotype is medium-sized in the sample. The chain combines TRBV11-2 with TRBJ2-7, with unresolved D. This CDR3 is built from 15 residues. Germline V CDR1 and CDR2: SGHAT, FQNNGV. Deletions cut 2 bases from V and 0 bases from J, with 11 bases between. CDR3 amino acids: CASSLFQASSYEQYF. In nucleotides, the CDR3 is TGTGCCAGCAGCTTATTCCAAGCCAGCTCCTACGAGCAGTACTTC. Using reference TRBV11-2 and TRBJ2-7 for the parts outside the CDR3, the full variable domain is EAGVAQSPRYKIIEKRQSVAFWCNPISGHATLYWYQQILGQGPKLLIQFQNNGVVDDSQLPKDRFSAERLKGVDSTLKIQPAKLEDSAVYLCASSLFQASSYEQYFGPGTRLTVT.

This clonotype was seen at least ten times. V is TRBV27 and J is TRBJ2-2; 8 bases are shared with TRBD2. This CDR3 is built from 15 residues. CDR1 and CDR2 (germline): MNHEY, SMNVEV (reference sequence). The junction had 6 bases not matched to a gene; V was cut back by 4 bases and J by 5 bases. DNA of the CDR3: TGTGCCAGCAGTTGGGGTAGCGGGGAGACCGGGGAGCTGTTTTTT. Protein product: CASSWGSGETGELFF.